The sequence of this TCR beta chain was determined in a study of identical twins. Findings and caveats of the study: Twins showed weaker excess sharing in their beta out-of-frame sequences. Out-of-frame alpha sequences common to twins were enriched for low generation probability. Abundant beta clonotypes from cord blood had fewer insertions, unlike memory repertoires, which showed none.

TCRdb itself ran the 5' RACE reads through MiXCR, one entry per CDR3 protein. The data show 570,000 or so distinct CDR3 sequences, with nearly 10% seen just once and around 3.2% held by the top ten. The CDR3 is made up of 13 amino acids. V was trimmed by 3 bases and J by 4 bases, leaving 8 bases between them. CDR1 and CDR2 (germline): KGHDR, SFDVKD. Donors uniformly comprised healthy Caucasians. This clonotype was counted ten times or more. What it recognizes is unknown. In addition, the sample was reused for a study of yellow fever vaccine responses in identical twins.

Sequencing was performed on PBMCs. The chain employs TRBV24-1 and TRBJ1-2; D may be TRBD1 (5 bases). The source is a young woman in good health. CDR3 region: CATSDRQSYGYTF. DNA of the CDR3: TGTGCCACCAGTGATCGACAGTCCTATGGCTACACCTTC.